Listed here are 22 T cell receptor beta chains from one sample, sequenced in a study of blood T cell repertoires in COVID-19 (TCRdb year 2020). Libraries were prepared through the immunoSEQ multiplex PCR assay. Entries here come from immuneACCESS through TCRdb and include only in-frame sequences with V and J called. Some clones fail to appear in such tables; in the studies checked, an unresolved V gene covers under half of the shortfall, and the cause of the remainder is unknown. This sample gives about 200,000 clones in total; under 80% of them show up just once. The ten largest clones capture roughly 13% of the sample. Sequencing was performed on peripheral blood. The receptors originated from a man aged 50 or older who had recovered from COVID-19.

The chain combines TRBV6-2 or TRBV6-3 with TRBJ2-5, with TRBD1 matching over 8 bases. The CDR3 is 15 residues long. Per germline, CDR1 MNHEY and CDR2 SVGEGT. J was trimmed by 5 bases and V by 5 bases; bases with no gene match: 10. CDR3 protein: CASSTRQGRWETQYF. DNA of the CDR3: TGTGCCAGCAGTACCCGACAGGGGAGGTGGGAGACCCAGTACTTC.

The chain has TRBV7-3 and TRBJ1-2; 9 bases are shared with TRBD1. Germline CDR1 SGHTA, CDR2 FQGTGA. The CDR3 contains 13 residues. Trimming cost V 5 bases and J 5 bases; bases outside gene matches: 3. The CDR3 DNA sequence: TGTGCCAGCAGCGCCGGGACAGGGTATGGCTACACCTTC. It translates to CASSAGTGYGYTF.

This chain joins TRBV6-5 and TRBJ2-3; D gene unclear. The CDR3 runs 14 residues. V dropped 6 bases and J dropped 6 bases, with 16 bases sitting between them. Germline CDR1 and CDR2: MNHEY and SVGAGI. CDR3 DNA: TGTGCCAGCAGATCGATCTCGTTAGTGGATACGCAGTATTTT. Residues: CASRSISLVDTQYF.

The chain carries TRBV19 and TRBJ1-6; 7 bases line up with TRBD1. After removal of 7 bases from V and 9 bases from J, the junction contained 9 bases not matched to a gene. The CDR3 is 14 residues long. From germline, CDR1 is LNHDA and CDR2 SQIVND (reference sequence). The CDR3 DNA follows: TGTGCCAGTACCACGACAGGGAACAGTTCACCCCTCCACTTT. It specifies CASTTTGNSSPLHF.

V and J are TRBV10-1 and TRBJ2-1; unclear D gene. Trimming took 0 bases from V and 9 from J, leaving 6 bases between them. The CDR3 length is 12 residues. The germline gives CDR1 WNHNN, CDR2 SYGVQD (reference sequence). The CDR3: CASSESIGEQFF. CDR3 DNA: TGCGCCAGCAGTGAGTCGATCGGTGAGCAGTTCTTC.

The V call is TRBV6-5, the J call TRBJ1-2, with D possibly being TRBD1 (6 bases). Germline V CDR1 and CDR2: MNHEY, SVGAGI. CDR3 length: 13 amino acids. Trimming removed 6 bases at V and 2 bases at J, with 10 bases between. The CDR3 DNA reads as TGTGCCAGCAGCGGGACACCAAACTATGGCTACACCTTC. It yields the protein CASSGTPNYGYTF.

The chain carries TRBV30 and TRBJ2-1; 10 positions agree with TRBD2. The CDR3 loop spans 14 amino acids. Trimming cost V 4 bases and J 9 bases; bases outside gene matches: 9. CDR1 is GTSNPN and CDR2 is SVGIG in the germline V gene (reference sequence). Here the CDR3 reads CAWTSGSGTGEQFF. The CDR3 DNA reads as TGTGCCTGGACTAGCGGGAGCGGAACGGGTGAGCAGTTCTTC.

This chain links TRBV5-4 with TRBJ2-1; possible D gene TRBD2, 5 bases. Trimming removed 4 bases from V and 0 bases from J, with 14 bases in between. The CDR3 contains 16 residues. Germline CDR1 SGHNT, CDR2 YYREEE (reference sequence). In DNA, the CDR3 is TGTGCCAGCAGCCTACGGACGGGGAGCTCCTACAATGAGCAGTTCTTC. Translating gives CASSLRTGSSYNEQFF.

J is TRBJ1-4 and V is TRBV9; 10 nucleotides line up with TRBD1. Looked up from germline, CDR1 is SGDLS and CDR2 is YYNGEE. The CDR3 contains 16 residues. The junction had 8 bases not matched to a gene; V was cut back by 4 bases and J by 5 bases. The CDR3 is CASSPRTGGANEKLFF. CDR3 coding DNA: TGTGCCAGCAGCCCCCGGACAGGGGGTGCCAATGAAAAACTGTTTTTT.

This clone was seen only a few times. The V call is TRBV18, the J call TRBJ1-1; no definite D call. Trimming removed 1 base from V and 1 base from J, with 7 bases in between. The CDR3 runs to 14 residues. The germline gives CDR1 KGHSH, CDR2 LQKENI. The CDR3 DNA is TGTGCCAGCTCACCACAGACGGGGAACACTGAAGCTTTCTTT. It encodes CASSPQTGNTEAFF.

The J gene is TRBJ1-2, the V gene TRBV20-1; D is ambiguous. Per the germline V gene, CDR1 is DFQATT and CDR2 is SNEGSKA (reference sequence). The CDR3 totals 11 residues. V was trimmed by 4 bases and J by 7 bases, leaving 10 bases between them. Here the CDR3 reads CSAIAIGGYTF. The CDR3 bases are TGCAGTGCTATAGCAATAGGTGGCTACACCTTC.

CDR3 coding DNA: TGTGCCAGCAGCAGAGAACCGGGACAGGAATACGAGCAGTACTTC. Translating it yields CASSREPGQEYEQYF. J is TRBJ2-7 and V is TRBV27; 8 nucleotides match TRBD1. This CDR3 region has 15 residues. With 6 bases clipped from V and 4 bases from J, the junction kept 11 bases outside the gene matches. The germline V gene has CDR1 MNHEY and CDR2 SMNVEV (reference sequence).

J is TRBJ2-2 and V is TRBV3-1 (or the pseudogene TRBV3-2); D is possibly TRBD2 (5 bases). The CDR3 covers 14 residues. The V end was cut by 4 bases, the J end by 9 bases, with 15 bases between. Germline values: CDR1 LGHDT, CDR2 YNNKEL (reference sequence). CDR3 protein: CASSPRQRHRELFF. The DNA of the CDR3 is TGTGCCAGCAGCCCCCGGCAGCGGCACCGGGAGCTGTTTTTT.

The chain combines TRBV11-2 with TRBJ2-7; D call uncertain. CDR1 SGHAT and CDR2 FQNNGV come from the germline V gene. V was clipped by 4 bases and J by 0 bases, with 10 bases between them. The CDR3 loop spans 14 amino acids. The CDR3 nucleotides read TGTGCCAGCAGCTCAATACGGAGCTCCTACGAGCAGTACTTC. It yields the protein CASSSIRSSYEQYF.

This clone showed up just a few times. The chain employs TRBV9 and TRBJ1-5; 9 positions match TRBD1. Germline trimming cut 2 bases from V and 8 bases from J; bases unmatched to any gene: 8. The CDR3 is made up of 15 amino acids. Germline CDR1 and CDR2: SGDLS and YYNGEE. CDR3 amino acids: CASSVGQGSLEPQHF. The CDR3 nucleotides read TGTGCCAGCAGCGTGGGACAGGGCAGTTTAGAGCCCCAGCATTTT.

V is TRBV28 and J is TRBJ2-7, with D maybe TRBD1 (6 bases). CDR1 and CDR2 from the germline V gene are MDHEN and SYDVKM. The CDR3 spans 17 residues. V lost 2 bases to trimming and J lost 2 bases, with 19 bases between them. The CDR3 reads CASSLPKINRATYEQYF. The DNA for the CDR3 is TGTGCCAGCAGTTTACCCAAAATTAACAGGGCAACCTACGAGCAGTACTTC.

The CDR3 protein is CASSSLDSRSYNEQFF. Written as DNA, the CDR3 is TGTGCCAGCAGTTCCCTCGACAGTCGCTCCTACAATGAGCAGTTCTTC. The chain joins TRBV28 to TRBJ2-1, with D maybe TRBD1 (5 bases). The V end lost 4 bases, the J end lost 0 bases, and 13 bases lay between the germline ends. CDR3 size: 16 residues. From germline, CDR1 is MDHEN and CDR2 SYDVKM.

The genes are TRBV7-6 and TRBJ2-3; 9 bases map to TRBD1. CDR1 and CDR2 (germline): SGHVS, FNYEAQ. The CDR3 covers 16 residues. Trimming took 3 bases from V and 5 from J; bases not matched to a gene: 9. The CDR3 DNA reads TGTGCCAGCAGCTTCCGACCGGGACAGGGTGTAGATACGCAGTATTTT. It is translated as CASSFRPGQGVDTQYF.

The rearrangement uses TRBV24-1 and TRBJ1-2, with 7 bases fitting TRBD1. The CDR3 runs 16 residues. V was clipped by 3 bases and J by 6 bases; unmatched bases: 12. CDR1 KGHDR and CDR2 SFDVKD come from the germline V gene. CDR3 DNA sequence: TGTGCCACCAGTGATACGGGGACAGCCGTCATGAATGGCTACACCTTC. Protein: CATSDTGTAVMNGYTF.

The genes are TRBV7-2 and TRBJ2-5; D perhaps matches TRBD1 (6 bases). V gave up 1 base and J gave up 3 bases, with 9 bases separating them. The CDR3 sequence is 14 residues long. The germline CDR1 and CDR2 sequences are SGHTA and FQGNSA. In DNA form, the CDR3 reads TGTGCCAGCAGCTTAGGAAGACAGGAAGAGACCCAGTACTTC. Its protein is CASSLGRQEETQYF.

This chain joins TRBV3-1 (or the pseudogene TRBV3-2) and TRBJ2-7; the D gene is possibly TRBD2 (6 bases). CDR3 length: 15 residues. Deletions cut 0 bases from V and 11 bases from J, with 20 bases between. Germline CDR1 LGHDT, CDR2 YNNKEL (reference sequence). This chain's CDR3 is CASSQDLARGEIEYF. The CDR3 DNA sequence: TGTGCCAGCAGCCAAGATCTAGCGCGAGGAGAGATAGAGTACTTC.

The chain couples TRBV11-2 to TRBJ2-3; 7 nucleotides match TRBD2. The germline V gene encodes CDR1 SGHAT and CDR2 FQNNGV. The V segment lost 5 bases and the J segment 6 bases; nucleotides outside the gene matches: 8. This CDR3 is 14 amino acids long. CDR3 sequence (DNA): TGTGCCAGCAGCCGCGTGGGAGGGGACGATACGCAGTATTTT. Translated, it gives CASSRVGGDDTQYF.